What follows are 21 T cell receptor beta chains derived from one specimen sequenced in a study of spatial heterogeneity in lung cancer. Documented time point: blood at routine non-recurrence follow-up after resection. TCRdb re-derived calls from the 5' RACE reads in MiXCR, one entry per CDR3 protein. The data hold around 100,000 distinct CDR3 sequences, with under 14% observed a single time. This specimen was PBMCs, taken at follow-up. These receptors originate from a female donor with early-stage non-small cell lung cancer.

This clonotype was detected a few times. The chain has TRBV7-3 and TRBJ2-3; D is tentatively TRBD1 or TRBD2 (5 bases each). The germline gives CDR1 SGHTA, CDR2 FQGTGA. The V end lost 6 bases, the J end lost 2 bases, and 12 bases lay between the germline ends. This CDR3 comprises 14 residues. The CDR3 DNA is TGTGCCAGCAGACGGGACCAATTCACAGATACGCAGTATTTT. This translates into CASRRDQFTDTQYF.

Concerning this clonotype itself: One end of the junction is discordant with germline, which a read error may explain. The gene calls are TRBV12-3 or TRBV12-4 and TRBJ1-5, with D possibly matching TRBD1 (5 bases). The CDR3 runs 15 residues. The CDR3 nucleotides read TGTGCCAGCAGTAGAGGGGCGTATAGCAATCGGCCCCAGCATTTT. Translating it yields CASSRGAYSNRPQHF.

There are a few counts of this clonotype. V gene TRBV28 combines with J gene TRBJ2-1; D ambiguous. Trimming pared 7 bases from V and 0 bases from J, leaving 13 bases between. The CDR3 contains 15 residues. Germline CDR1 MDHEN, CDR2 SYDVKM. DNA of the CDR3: TGTGCCAGCAAAAAGACTGCGAGCTCCTACAATGAGCAGTTCTTC. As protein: CASKKTASSYNEQFF.

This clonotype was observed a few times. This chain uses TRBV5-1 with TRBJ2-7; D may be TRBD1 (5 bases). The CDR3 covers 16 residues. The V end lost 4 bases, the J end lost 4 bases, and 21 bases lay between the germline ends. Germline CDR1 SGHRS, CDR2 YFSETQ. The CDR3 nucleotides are TGCGCCAGCAGCGAAGGGGCAGGCGCAAGGTTTTACGAGCAGTACTTC. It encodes CASSEGAGARFYEQYF. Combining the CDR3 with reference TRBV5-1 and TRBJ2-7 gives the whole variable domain KAGVTQTPRYLIKTRGQQVTLSCSPISGHRSVSWYQQTPGQGLQFLFEYFSETQRNKGNFPGRFSGRQFSNSRSEMNVSTLELGDSALYLCASSEGAGARFYEQYFGPGTRLTVT.

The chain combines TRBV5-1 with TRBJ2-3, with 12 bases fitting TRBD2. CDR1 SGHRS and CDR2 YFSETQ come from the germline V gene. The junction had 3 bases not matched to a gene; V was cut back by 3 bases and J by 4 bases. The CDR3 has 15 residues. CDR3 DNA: TGCGCCAGCAGCTACCTAGCGGGAGGGGCAGATACGCAGTATTTT. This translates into CASSYLAGGADTQYF.

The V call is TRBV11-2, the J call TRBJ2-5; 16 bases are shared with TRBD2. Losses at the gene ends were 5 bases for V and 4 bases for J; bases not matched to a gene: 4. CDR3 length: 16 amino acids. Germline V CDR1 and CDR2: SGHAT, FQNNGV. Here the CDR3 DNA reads TGTGCCAGCAGCCACGGGACTAGCGGGAGGGGAGAGACCCAGTACTTC. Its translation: CASSHGTSGRGETQYF.

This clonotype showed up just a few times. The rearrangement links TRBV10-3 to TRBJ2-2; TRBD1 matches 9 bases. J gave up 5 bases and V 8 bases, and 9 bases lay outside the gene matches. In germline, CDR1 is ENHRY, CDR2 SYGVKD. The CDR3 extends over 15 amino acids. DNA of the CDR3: TGTGCCATCGGAAGGGGACAGGGTGCGACCGGGGAGCTGTTTTTT. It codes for CAIGRGQGATGELFF.

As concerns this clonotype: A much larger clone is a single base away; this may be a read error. The CDR3 here is CASSMGSRRLNTEAFF. The CDR3 nucleotides are TGCGCCAGCAGCATGGGCAGCCGGAGGTTGAACACTGAAGCTTTCTTT. The gene calls are TRBV5-1 and TRBJ1-1; no reliable D call. Trimming cost V 4 bases and J 0 bases, with 16 bases left between them. This CDR3 contains 16 residues. Germline values: CDR1 SGHRS, CDR2 YFSETQ.

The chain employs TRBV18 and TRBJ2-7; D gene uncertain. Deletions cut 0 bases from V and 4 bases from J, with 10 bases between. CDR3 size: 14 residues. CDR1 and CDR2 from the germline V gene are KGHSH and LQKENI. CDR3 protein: CASSPPFTTYEQYF. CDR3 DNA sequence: TGTGCCAGCTCACCACCGTTCACTACATACGAGCAGTACTTC.

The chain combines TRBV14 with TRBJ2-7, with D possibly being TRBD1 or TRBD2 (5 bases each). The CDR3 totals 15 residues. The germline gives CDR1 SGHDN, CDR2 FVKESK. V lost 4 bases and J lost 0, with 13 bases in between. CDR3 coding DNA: TGTGCCAGCAGCCCCACGAGGGGCTTCTCCTACGAGCAGTACTTC. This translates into CASSPTRGFSYEQYF.

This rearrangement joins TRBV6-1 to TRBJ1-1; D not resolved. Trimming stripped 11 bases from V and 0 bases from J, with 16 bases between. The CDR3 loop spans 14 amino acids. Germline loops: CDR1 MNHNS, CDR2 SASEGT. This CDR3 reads CASRRARMNTEAFF. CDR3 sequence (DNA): TGTGCCTCCCGTCGGGCTCGGATGAACACTGAAGCTTTCTTT.

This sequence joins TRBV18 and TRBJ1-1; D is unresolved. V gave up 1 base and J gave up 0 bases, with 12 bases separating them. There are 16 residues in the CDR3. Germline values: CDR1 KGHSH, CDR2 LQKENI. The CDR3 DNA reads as TGTGCCAGCTCACCACTGCCGACAACTATGAACACTGAAGCTTTCTTT. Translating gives CASSPLPTTMNTEAFF.

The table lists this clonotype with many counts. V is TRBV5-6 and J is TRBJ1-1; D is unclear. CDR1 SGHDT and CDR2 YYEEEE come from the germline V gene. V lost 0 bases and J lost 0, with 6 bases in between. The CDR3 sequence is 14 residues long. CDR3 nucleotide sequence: TGTGCCAGCAGCTTGGAAGGGATGAACACTGAAGCTTTCTTT. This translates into CASSLEGMNTEAFF.

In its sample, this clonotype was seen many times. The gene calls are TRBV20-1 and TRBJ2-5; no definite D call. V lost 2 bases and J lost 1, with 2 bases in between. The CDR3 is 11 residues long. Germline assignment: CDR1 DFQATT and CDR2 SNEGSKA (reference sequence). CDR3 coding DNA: TGCAGTGCTAGAATCCAAGAGACCCAGTACTTC. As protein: CSARIQETQYF.

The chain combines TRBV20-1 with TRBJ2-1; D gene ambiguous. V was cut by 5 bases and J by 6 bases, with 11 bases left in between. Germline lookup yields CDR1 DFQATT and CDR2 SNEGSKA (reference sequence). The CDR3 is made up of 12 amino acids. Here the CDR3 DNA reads TGCAGTGCTCCCAGAAGTAGCAATGAGCAGTTCTTC. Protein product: CSAPRSSNEQFF.

The CDR3 bases are TGTGCCAGCAGCTTGCCACACACTGGGGCCAACGTCCTGACTTTC. Translation: CASSLPHTGANVLTF. V gene TRBV5-5 combines with J gene TRBJ2-6; D not resolved. CDR1 SGHKS and CDR2 YYEKEE come from the germline V gene (reference sequence). Trimming pared 1 base from V and 2 bases from J, leaving 7 bases between. This CDR3 has 15 residues.

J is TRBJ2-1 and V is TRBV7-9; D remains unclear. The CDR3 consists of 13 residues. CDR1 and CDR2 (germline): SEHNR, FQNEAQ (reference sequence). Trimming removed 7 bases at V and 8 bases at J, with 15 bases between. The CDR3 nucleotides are TGTGCCAGCACCCAGGCCTTTCTTTATGAGCAGTTCTTC. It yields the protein CASTQAFLYEQFF. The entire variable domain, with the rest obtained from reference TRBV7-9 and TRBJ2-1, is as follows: DTGVSQNPRHKITKRGQNVTFRCDPISEHNRLYWYRQTLGQGPEFLTYFQNEAQLEKSRLLSDRFSAERPKGSFSTLEIQRTEQGDSAMYLCASTQAFLYEQFFGPGTRLTVL.

The CDR3 sequence: CASSSRTGGMNEQFF. In DNA, the CDR3 is TGTGCCAGCAGCTCCCGGACAGGGGGCATGAATGAGCAGTTCTTC. The chain joins TRBV11-2 to TRBJ2-1; 11 positions match TRBD1. CDR1 and CDR2 (germline): SGHAT, FQNNGV. CDR3 length: 15 residues. V trimming: 4 bases; J trimming: 7 bases; junction bases outside the gene matches: 6.

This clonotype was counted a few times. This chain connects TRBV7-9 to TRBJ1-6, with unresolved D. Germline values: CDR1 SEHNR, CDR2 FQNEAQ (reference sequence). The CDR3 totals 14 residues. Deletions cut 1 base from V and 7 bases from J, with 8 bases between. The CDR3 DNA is TGTGCCAGCAGCTTAGATGTACGCAATTCACCCCTCCACTTT. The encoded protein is CASSLDVRNSPLHF.

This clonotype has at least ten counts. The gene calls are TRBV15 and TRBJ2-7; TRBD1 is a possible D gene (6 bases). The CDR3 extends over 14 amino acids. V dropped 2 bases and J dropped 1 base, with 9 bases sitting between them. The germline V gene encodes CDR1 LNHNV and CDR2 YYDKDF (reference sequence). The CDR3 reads CATSRSTGSYEQYF. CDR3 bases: TGTGCCACCAGCAGATCGACAGGTTCCTACGAGCAGTACTTC. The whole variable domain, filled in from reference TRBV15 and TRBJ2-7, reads DAMVIQNPRYQVTQFGKPVTLSCSQTLNHNVMYWYQQKSSQAPKLLFHYYDKDFNNEADTPDNFQSRRPNTSFCFLDIRSPGLGDTAMYLCATSRSTGSYEQYFGPGTRLTVT.

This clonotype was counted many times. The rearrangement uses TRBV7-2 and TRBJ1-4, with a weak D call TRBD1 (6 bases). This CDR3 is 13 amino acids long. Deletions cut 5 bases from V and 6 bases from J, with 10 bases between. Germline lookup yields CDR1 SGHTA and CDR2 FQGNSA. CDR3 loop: CASSPGAHEKLFF. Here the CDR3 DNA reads TGTGCCAGCAGCCCGGGGGCGCATGAAAAACTGTTTTTT. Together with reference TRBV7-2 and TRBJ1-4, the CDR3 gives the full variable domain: GAGVSQSPSNKVTEKGKDVELRCDPISGHTALYWYRQSLGQGLEFLIYFQGNSAPDKSGLPSDRFSAERTGGSVSTLTIQRTQQEDSAVYLCASSPGAHEKLFFGSGTQLSVL.